This TCR beta chain came from a study of T cell repertoires in cytomegalovirus infection. This clonotype has more than one count but fewer than ten. Its target is not known. With 1 base clipped from V and 7 bases from J, the junction kept 14 bases outside the gene matches. Germline CDR1 is SGHVS and CDR2 is FQNEAQ. The CDR3 loop spans 18 amino acids. Whole-study findings and limits: HLA-C-restricted CMV clonotypes gave the most frequent clonotype in two of eight donors. Carriers of CMV and the relevant HLA type were discriminated by public TCR beta frequency.

In TCRdb, the reads were re-called with MiXCR into one record per CDR3 protein. In the table there are around 170,000 distinct CDR3 sequences, under 20% of which are singletons. Sequencing was carried out using CD8+ T cells from PBMCs. This sequence originates from a human donor in good health (CMV status not recorded). Some clones in this sample may be carry-over from other donors' samples. The chain carries TRBV7-8 and TRBJ2-1, with TRBD2 identical over 9 bases. The CDR3 protein is CASSLVPTSGRSFNEQFF. The CDR3 DNA is TGTGCCAGCAGCTTAGTTCCGACTAGCGGAAGGAGTTTTAATGAGCAGTTCTTC.